A single TCR beta chain is shown here with its context. Its target antigen remains unknown. Base qualities are not provided; no much larger clone lies one nucleotide away. The CDR3 runs 14 amino acids, cysteine and phenylalanine included. Only CDR3 DNA is held: 42 bases, read in frame from base 1. A distance of 11 bases separates the germline ends of V and J, which lose 2 bases and 4 bases respectively. CDR1 and CDR2 are read off the germline V gene as SGHDN and FVKESK. The data derive from a study of beta chain features in type 1 diabetes (dated 2018 in TCRdb). Context from the whole study: No differences in mean age, gender distribution, total cell number or subset yield were found between patients and healthy donors. A total of 90 million to 120 million sorted cells were examined across all samples, and a strong correlation was observed between cell number per subset and RNA yield. The study compared the TCRB repertoires of sorted circulating CD4+ T cell subsets in recently diagnosed type 1 diabetes patients with those in matched healthy donors. Naive and central memory subsets were obtained from all 28 donors, but regulatory and stem cell-like memory subsets were isolated from only 8 patients and about 8 healthy donors. What the research found in general, with its limitations: HLA sub-analyses involved small numbers of individuals, so any influence of HLA type on TCRB rearrangement remained unresolved. At VDJ recombination sites, type 1 diabetes patients had fewer insertions and more deleted nucleotides, which implies abnormalities in thymic rearrangement. A moderate but significant shortening of TCRB CDR3 length was observed in type 1 diabetes patients in all four CD4+ subsets. Naive, central memory and regulatory TCRB repertoires appeared more similar among patients than among healthy donors. Because cDNA rather than genomic DNA was sequenced, highly expressing activated cells could have been over-represented, although no difference in activation and CD3 levels was found between groups. PCR might favor shorter templates, but patient and control samples were amplified and corrected together, so any skew would affect both groups equally.

The entire isolated RNA was reverse transcribed using the High Capacity cDNA Reverse Transcription Kit, and thus expressed TCRB transcripts were sequenced. Deep immunoSEQ sequencing was performed on naive, central memory and regulatory T cell samples, with an average of around 3.5 million total reads per sample. Sorted cells were lysed in RLT buffer and RNA was extracted with DNase-treated RNeasy Micro or Mini kits, depending on cell number. To prevent cross-contamination, every cell subset was processed on its own, while patient and healthy donor samples were processed together. The immunoSEQ multiplex PCR was used to amplify TCRB sequences from cDNA, yielding 87-bp fragments that span the CDR3 region. Sequencing of the amplicons was performed on the Illumina HiSeq platform. The source study handled its data this way. Synthetic template baselines were used to correct PCR bias computationally, reads within Hamming distance 2 were collapsed, and singletons that could not be merged were discarded. Reads were aligned to IMGT to assign V, D and J genes, CDR3 length, and insertions or deletions at six rearrangement sites. Clonotype counts were normalized to sorted cell number within each subset before computing true diversity and Gini coefficients with the tcR R package. The overlap coefficient, calculated on TCRB nucleotide sequences, was used to measure repertoire sharing. Out-of-frame TCRB sequences from naive cells were analyzed as a proxy for the pre-selection repertoire. The clones in this table, taken by TCRdb from immuneACCESS, are in-frame only. Not every clone is retained; where verified, under half of the shortfall comes from an unresolved V gene, and the cause of the rest is unknown. From that table come the V and J calls and clone size; the DNA was used to work out D and trimming. The sample table holds 600,000 to 700,000 clones, of which around an eighth were seen once. Clones ranked in the top ten supply 0.095% to 0.15% of the sample.

A single peripheral blood draw of 90 to 150 mL on average was collected from each donor into heparinised tubes. Naive, central memory, regulatory and stem cell-like memory CD4+ T cells were sorted on a BD FACSAria II using a panel including CD45RO, CCR7, CD25, CD127, CD95 and CD27. All sorted populations exceeded 98% purity. PBMCs were isolated immediately by Lymphoprep density gradient centrifugation and stained directly without culture. Samples were stained and sorted in pairs, with one healthy donor and one patient per experiment, so that batch effects were minimized. This TCR derives from a man in his thirties or forties with type 1 diabetes. The sequencing input was naive CD4+ T cells from blood. The label giving this sample's cell subset or site can be read as: true naive CD4+ T cells. The V gene is TRBV14 and the J gene is TRBJ1-2, with the D gene too uncertain to name. The CDR3 here reads CASSQLPGSYGYTF. The DNA sequence reads TGTGCCAGCAGCCAACTCCCGGGGTCCTATGGCTACACCTTC.